This TCR beta chain was sequenced in a study of shared clonotypes between healthy human individuals. The CDR3 contains 14 residues. The V gene end was trimmed by 0 bases and the J gene end by 5 bases; junction bases not matched to a gene: 5. Germline V lookup: CDR1 SGHRS, CDR2 YFSETQ. Whole-study results and caveats: Across subsets, estimated richness was generally greater for naive than for memory populations. The study found lower generation probabilities in non-shared clonotypes than in those shared by all four donors.

Measured with immunoSEQ multiplex PCR; TCRdb has only the in-frame clones, and not every one. The table lists about 1.1 million clones, about four fifths of them singletons, with around 0.47% in the top ten. In the case of this clone: The antigen is not known.

This chain links TRBV5-1 with TRBJ2-7; TRBD1 aligns across 7 bases. This clonotype originated in a man aged 18-30 years in good health. Some clones in this sample may be carry-over from other donors' samples. The specimen was memory CD4+ T cells from PBMCs. This sample's subset: CD45RA-negative fraction. The CDR3 DNA reads TGCGCCAGCAGCTTGGCAGGGGGAAGGAACGAGCAGTACTTC. It is translated as CASSLAGGRNEQYF. The variable domain in full, completed from reference TRBV5-1 and TRBJ2-7, reads KAGVTQTPRYLIKTRGQQVTLSCSPISGHRSVSWYQQTPGQGLQFLFEYFSETQRNKGNFPGRFSGRQFSNSRSEMNVSTLELGDSALYLCASSLAGGRNEQYFGPGTRLTVT.